The clone carrying this TCR beta chain appeared a few times. Its specificity is not known. Treatment indicated: roughly 10-day PBMC culture with coronavirus spike peptide pools or control peptides (ViraFEST assay). Cultures got half-medium changes with IL-2 on days 3 and 7. The Oncomine TCR Beta short-read assay was applied to DNA of cultured CD4+ T cells. TCRdb processed the PCR reads anew with MiXCR; each CDR3 protein has one entry. This table holds just under 20,000 distinct CDR3 sequences, approximately 45% found once. The entry originates in a study of vaccination and CD4 T cells after COVID-19. Study-wide context: From HCoV-229E, HCoV-OC43, HCoV-NL63 and SARS-CoV-2, overlapping spike peptides were used to stimulate the cells.

V trimming: 6 bases; J trimming: 7 bases; junction bases outside the gene matches: 8. Germline-derived CDR1 and CDR2 are SGHTA and FQGNSA. There are 15 residues in the CDR3. The study, taken as a whole, reports: Relatively few convalescent patients were studied, without early post-infection timepoints.

J is TRBJ2-2 and V is TRBV7-2; TRBD2 matches 10 bases. This clonotype was obtained from a human donor who had recovered from COVID-19. The material was CD4+ T cells from blood, cultured in vitro, obtained before SARS-CoV-2 vaccination. The CDR3 DNA follows: TGTGCCAGCAGGCTAGCGGGGGCACTGGGCGGGGAGCTGTTTTTT. Translation: CASRLAGALGGELFF.